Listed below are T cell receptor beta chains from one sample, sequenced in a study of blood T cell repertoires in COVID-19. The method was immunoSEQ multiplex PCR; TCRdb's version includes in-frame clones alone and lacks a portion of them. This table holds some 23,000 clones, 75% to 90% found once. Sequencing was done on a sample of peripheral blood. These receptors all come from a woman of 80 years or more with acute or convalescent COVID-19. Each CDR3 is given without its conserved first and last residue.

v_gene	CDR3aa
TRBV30	AAVPRTQKLGYEQY
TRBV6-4	ASSRNIQGLDGYT
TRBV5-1	ASSLEGGQSNEQF
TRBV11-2	ASSLGKQSEQY
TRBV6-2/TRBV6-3	ASSYRTGLETQY
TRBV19	ATRRQAYGTDTQY
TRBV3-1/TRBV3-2	ASSQSVGGEKLF
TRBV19	ASSPGTGVTEAF
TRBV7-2	ASSLAQDRGFTDTQY
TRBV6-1	ASSAESQALGNTIY